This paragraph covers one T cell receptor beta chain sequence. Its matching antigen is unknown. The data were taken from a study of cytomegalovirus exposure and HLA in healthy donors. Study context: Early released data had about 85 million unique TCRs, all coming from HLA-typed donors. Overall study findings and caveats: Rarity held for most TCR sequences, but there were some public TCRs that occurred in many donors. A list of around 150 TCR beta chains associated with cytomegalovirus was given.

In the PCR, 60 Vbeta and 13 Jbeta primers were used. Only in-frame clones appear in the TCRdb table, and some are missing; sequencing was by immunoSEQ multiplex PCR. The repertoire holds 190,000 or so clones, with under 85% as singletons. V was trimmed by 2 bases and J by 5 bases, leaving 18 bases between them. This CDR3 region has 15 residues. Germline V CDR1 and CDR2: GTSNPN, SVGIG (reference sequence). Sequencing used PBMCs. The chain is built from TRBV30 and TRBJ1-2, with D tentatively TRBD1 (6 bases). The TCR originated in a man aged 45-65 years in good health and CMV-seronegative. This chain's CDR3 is CAWSRGSGAKYGYTF. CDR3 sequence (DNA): TGTGCCTGGAGTCGAGGGTCAGGGGCGAAGTATGGCTACACCTTC.